This T cell receptor beta chain was sequenced for a study of regulatory T cells in long-lasting Graves disease. In its sample, this clonotype was seen a few times. This sample's time point: newly diagnosed GD, antithyroid drugs for less than 3 months. Making the TCR library involved RNA that had been extracted from PBMCs. HTBI primers from iRepertoire and Arm-PCR of CDR3 regions yielded the TCR beta libraries. TCRdb reprocessed the multiplex PCR reads via MiXCR and lists one record per CDR3 protein. The profile shows about 420,000 distinct CDR3 sequences, about 17% of them singletons. The CDR3 contains 18 residues. Germline V gene data show CDR1 as SGHDN and CDR2 as FVKESK. Trimming took 0 bases from V and 4 from J; bases not matched to a gene: 12. These data were also reused for a study on T cells in Graves' hyperthyroidism and ophthalmopathy.

The clonotype was recovered from a woman in her late teens or twenties with Graves disease. Sequencing was performed on peripheral blood mononuclear cells (PBMCs), taken at new diagnosis, from a patient treated with antithyroid drugs. This chain links TRBV14 with TRBJ2-1; 7 positions match TRBD2. Written as DNA, the CDR3 is TGTGCCAGCAGCCAAGATCCCGCGCGGGAGAAATCTTACAATGAGCAGTTCTTC. Amino acid sequence: CASSQDPAREKSYNEQFF. Filled out from reference TRBV14 and TRBJ2-1, the complete variable domain reads EAGVTQFPSHSVIEKGQTVTLRCDPISGHDNLYWYRRVMGKEIKFLLHFVKESKQDESGMPNNRFLAERTGGTYSTLKVQPAELEDSGVYFCASSQDPAREKSYNEQFFGPGTRLTVL.